The 12 T cell receptor beta chains presented below share a single source sample, sequenced in a study of response to subunit inactivated influenza vaccine. TCRdb called the RT-PCR reads again in MiXCR, with one record for every CDR3 protein. Among 450,000 to 500,000 distinct CDR3 sequences, approximately 11% were seen once, and the ten largest hold 9.5% to 15%. The input for sequencing was PBMCs from blood, taken roughly 46 days after vaccination. These receptors were taken from a man aged 50 or older who received an inactivated influenza vaccine.

The chain uses TRBV3-1 and TRBJ2-7; 12 bases are shared with TRBD1. The germline V gene encodes CDR1 LGHDT and CDR2 YNNKEL (reference sequence). J lost 6 bases, V lost 1 base, and 13 bases had no gene match. The CDR3 is 18 residues long. CDR3 bases: TGTGCCAGCAGCCAAGGTGGAGGGACAGGGGGCGTGTTGGGCGAGCAGTACTTC. The encoded protein is CASSQGGGTGGVLGEQYF.

Comments on this clonotype: Given a much more abundant clone one base away, this may be a read error. V is TRBV6-5 and J is TRBJ2-7; the match to TRBD2 covers 7 bases. V trimming: 9 bases; J trimming: 3 bases; junction bases outside the gene matches: 5. Per the germline V gene, CDR1 is MNHEY and CDR2 is SVGAGI. The CDR3 totals 12 residues. The CDR3 DNA sequence: TGTGCCAGTTGGAGCGGGAACTACGAGCAGTACTTC. It specifies CASWSGNYEQYF.

V is TRBV18 and J is TRBJ2-2, with D unresolved. The CDR3 has 18 amino acids. Trimming stripped 0 bases from V and 0 bases from J, with 14 bases between. Germline CDR1 is KGHSH and CDR2 is LQKENI. The CDR3 DNA is TGTGCCAGCTCACCACCGATATTTGTCCAGACGAACACCGGGGAGCTGTTTTTT. The encoded protein is CASSPPIFVQTNTGELFF.

The rearrangement joins TRBV20-1 to TRBJ1-1; the D gene is possibly TRBD1 (5 bases). V was shortened by 0 bases and J by 4 bases, with 9 bases between the two germline ends. Germline V gene data show CDR1 as DFQATT and CDR2 as SNEGSKA (reference sequence). CDR3 length: 13 amino acids. The chain's CDR3 is CSARDWGSTEAFF. The CDR3 DNA reads TGCAGTGCTAGAGATTGGGGGAGCACTGAAGCTTTCTTT.

This clonotype was recorded a few times. The chain has TRBV5-4 and TRBJ2-2; D unclear. This CDR3 has 15 amino acids. Per the germline V gene, CDR1 is SGHNT and CDR2 is YYREEE (reference sequence). The V gene lost 4 bases and the J gene lost 6 bases, with 16 bases spanning the gap. The CDR3 here is CASSELPFKAGELFF. The CDR3 DNA reads as TGTGCCAGCAGCGAACTACCCTTTAAGGCCGGGGAGCTGTTTTTT.

The gene calls are TRBV19 and TRBJ2-3; D is ambiguous. Germline lookup yields CDR1 LNHDA and CDR2 SQIVND (reference sequence). There are 15 residues in the CDR3. The ends were cut back, 5 bases at V and 3 bases at J, with 15 bases in the middle. The CDR3 loop reads CASSGPLAWTDTQYF. Here the CDR3 DNA reads TGTGCCAGTAGTGGTCCGTTGGCTTGGACAGATACGCAGTATTTT.

The chain combines TRBV19 with TRBJ2-3, with 7 nucleotides matching TRBD2. CDR1 is LNHDA, CDR2 SQIVND, per germline (reference sequence). V shed 9 bases and J 0 bases; nucleotides not matched to a gene: 6. This CDR3 spans 14 amino acids. CDR3 nucleotides: TGTGCCAGCAGCAGCGGGATCAGCACAGATACGCAGTATTTT. Amino acid sequence: CASSSGISTDTQYF.

This clonotype was counted a few times. This chain uses TRBV7-2 with TRBJ1-6; no firm D call. V was cut by 4 bases and J by 7 bases, with 11 bases left in between. The CDR3 extends over 14 amino acids. CDR1 and CDR2 from the germline V gene are SGHTA and FQGNSA. CDR3 nucleotide sequence: TGTGCCAGCAGCTCCCAGGCTATCAATTCACCCCTCCACTTT. This encodes CASSSQAINSPLHF.

This clonotype was recorded a few times. The chain combines TRBV18 with TRBJ2-5; no firm D call. Trimming removed 1 base at V and 3 bases at J, with 9 bases between. The CDR3 length is 14 residues. Germline lookup yields CDR1 KGHSH and CDR2 LQKENI. CDR3 amino acids: CASSPLQMKETQYF. The CDR3 DNA sequence: TGTGCCAGCTCACCACTACAAATGAAAGAGACCCAGTACTTC.

This clonotype turned up a few times. The CDR3 nucleotides read TGTGCCAGCTCACCACCGGGACAGGTCTCCTACAATGAGCAGTTCTTC. Translation: CASSPPGQVSYNEQFF. The chain employs TRBV18 and TRBJ2-1; TRBD1 matches at 8 bases. V shed 0 bases, J shed 0 bases, and the junction held 1 base outside the gene matches. This CDR3 region has 16 residues. In germline, CDR1 is KGHSH, CDR2 LQKENI.

The gene calls are TRBV20-1 and TRBJ2-3; 9 bases align to TRBD1. CDR3 size: 13 residues. CDR1 and CDR2 (germline): DFQATT, SNEGSKA (reference sequence). The CDR3 sequence is CSQGGQGTDTQYF. The DNA of the CDR3 is TGCAGCCAGGGGGGACAGGGTACAGATACGCAGTATTTT.

There are many counts of this clonotype. The rearrangement links TRBV12-3 or TRBV12-4 to TRBJ1-4; D perhaps matches TRBD1 (5 bases). The CDR3 contains 13 residues. Trimming took off 2 bases at V and 8 bases at J, with 9 bases between the two ends. CDR3 sequence reads: CASSLRGGEKLFF. For the CDR3, the DNA is TGTGCCAGCAGTTTAAGGGGTGGAGAAAAACTGTTTTTT.